This T cell receptor (beta chain) was recovered during a study of OX40 agonist ivuxolimab in advanced cancers. Profiling relied on immunoSEQ multiplex PCR, and the TCRdb table lists in-frame clones only, not all of them. The sample lists tens of thousands of clones, more than 70% seen once, with about 11% in the top ten. Germline values: CDR1 KGHSH, CDR2 LQKENI. Trimming stripped 3 bases from V and 0 bases from J, with 8 bases between. The CDR3 sequence is 15 residues long. The rearrangement uses TRBV18 and TRBJ1-4; D may be TRBD1 (5 bases). The specimen was CD4+ or CD8+ T cells sorted from blood, collected in a trial of the OX40 agonist ivuxolimab. The sequence was obtained from an adult with an advanced solid tumor such as melanoma, head and neck, liver or kidney cancer. CDR3 DNA: TGTGCCAGCTCACCTGAAGGGGCAACTAATGAAAAACTGTTTTTT. It translates to CASSPEGATNEKLFF. Full variable domain (outside the CDR3, taken from reference TRBV18 and TRBJ1-4): NAGVMQNPRHLVRRRGQEARLRCSPMKGHSHVYWYRQLPEEGLKFMVYLQKENIIDESGMPKERFSAEFPKEGPSILRIQQVVRGDSAAYFCASSPEGATNEKLFFGSGTQLSVL.